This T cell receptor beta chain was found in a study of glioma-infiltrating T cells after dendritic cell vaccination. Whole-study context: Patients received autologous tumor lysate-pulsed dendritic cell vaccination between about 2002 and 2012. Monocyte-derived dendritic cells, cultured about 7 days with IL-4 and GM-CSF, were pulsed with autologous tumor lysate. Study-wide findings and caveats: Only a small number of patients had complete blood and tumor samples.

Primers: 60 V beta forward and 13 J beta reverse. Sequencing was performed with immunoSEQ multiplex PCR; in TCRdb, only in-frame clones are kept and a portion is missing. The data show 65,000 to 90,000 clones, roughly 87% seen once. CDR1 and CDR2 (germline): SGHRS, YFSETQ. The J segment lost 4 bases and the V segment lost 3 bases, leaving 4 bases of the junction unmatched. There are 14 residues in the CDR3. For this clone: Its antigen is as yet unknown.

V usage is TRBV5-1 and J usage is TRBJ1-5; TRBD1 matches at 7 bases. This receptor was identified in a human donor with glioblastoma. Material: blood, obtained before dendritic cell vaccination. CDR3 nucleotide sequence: TGCGCCAGCAGCTCGGGACAGCCGAATCAGCCCCAGCATTTT. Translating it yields CASSSGQPNQPQHF.